A selection of T cell receptor beta chains follows, all from one sample in a study of T cell responses to AZD1222 COVID-19 vaccine. Libraries were prepared by immunoSEQ multiplex PCR; TCRdb keeps only in-frame clonotypes and omits some of them. The table shows approximately 89,000 clones, with roughly 84% occurring only once. The starting material was peripheral blood, obtained on day 0 of AZD1222 vaccination. These receptors were collected from an adult in good health. Both conserved end residues are part of each CDR3. D genes are given only for firm matches. Clone sizes are given selectively: once, few, many, or a class where the clone is expanded.

.,TRBV6-6,15,.,TRBJ2-1,CASSQIHDGHNEQFF,TGTGCCAGCAGTCAGATACACGACGGCCACAATGAGCAGTTCTTC
.,TRBV27,14,.,TRBJ2-7,CASSSRPGPYEQYF,TGTGCCAGCAGTTCAAGACCGGGCCCCTACGAGCAGTACTTC
.,TRBV19,15,.,TRBJ1-1,CASSIPGQRNTEAFF,TGTGCCAGTAGTATCCCCGGACAGAGGAACACTGAAGCTTTCTTT
few,TRBV6-2/TRBV6-3,16,.,TRBJ2-7,CASSYPGHRGSYEQYF,TGTGCCAGCAGTTACCCGGGACACCGGGGGTCCTACGAGCAGTACTTC
.,TRBV29-1,17,.,TRBJ2-7,CSVEDPNRQGSSYEQYF,TGCAGCGTTGAAGATCCAAATCGGCAGGGGAGCTCCTACGAGCAGTACTTC
.,TRBV19,13,TRBD1,TRBJ2-5,CASSRDREETQYF,TGTGCCAGTAGTAGGGACAGGGAAGAGACCCAGTACTTC
.,TRBV7-9,15,TRBD1,TRBJ1-2,CASSQTGGNLYGYTF,TGTGCCAGCAGCCAGACAGGGGGTAACCTCTATGGCTACACCTTC
.,TRBV5-1,18,TRBD1,TRBJ2-5,CASSLRIRDRRTQETQYF,TGCGCCAGCAGCTTGAGAATCCGGGACAGGCGGACCCAAGAGACCCAGTACTTC
.,TRBV28,17,.,TRBJ2-7,CASSFLRSTGRPYEQYF,TGTGCCAGCAGTTTCCTGAGGTCGACAGGGAGGCCCTACGAGCAGTACTTC
.,TRBV6-5,15,.,TRBJ1-5,CASSPQGGDNQPQHF,TGTGCCAGCAGTCCACAGGGTGGTGACAATCAGCCCCAGCATTTT
.,TRBV18,14,TRBD1,TRBJ1-4,CASSLGQGGEKLFF,TGTGCCAGCTCACTGGGACAGGGAGGAGAAAAACTGTTTTTT
.,TRBV6-5,15,TRBD1,TRBJ1-2,CASSRDSTVYYGYTF,TGTGCCAGCAGTCGGGACAGCACCGTTTACTATGGCTACACCTTC
.,TRBV7-7,14,.,TRBJ1-6,CASSLDPGNSPLHF,TGTGCTAGCAGCTTAGACCCTGGGAATTCACCCCTCCACTTT
.,TRBV9,15,.,TRBJ2-2,CASSVDPRDTGELFF,TGTGCCAGCAGCGTAGATCCCAGGGACACCGGGGAGCTGTTTTTT
.,TRBV7-6,17,.,TRBJ1-3,CASSYDLGVFSGNTIYF,TGTGCCAGCAGCTACGACCTAGGCGTTTTCTCTGGAAACACCATATATTTT
.,TRBV6-5,11,.,TRBJ1-2,CASIGLRGYTF,TGTGCCAGTATAGGACTCCGTGGCTACACCTTC
few,TRBV6-5,15,.,TRBJ1-2,CASSPRQDFNYGYTF,TGTGCCAGCAGTCCTAGACAGGACTTTAACTATGGCTACACCTTC
.,TRBV27,13,.,TRBJ2-7,CASSPYSGGEQYF,TGTGCCAGCAGTCCCTATTCAGGGGGGGAGCAGTACTTC
.,TRBV6-5,15,.,TRBJ1-1,CASTERGAMNTEAFF,TGTGCCAGCACCGAACGCGGAGCGATGAACACTGAAGCTTTCTTT
.,TRBV7-2,15,.,TRBJ1-1,CASSPLGGVGTEAFF,TGTGCCAGCAGCCCTTTGGGAGGGGTTGGCACTGAAGCTTTCTTT
.,TRBV18,15,.,TRBJ2-7,CASRMARGGSYEQYF,TGTGCCAGTCGCATGGCTCGTGGGGGTTCCTACGAGCAGTACTTC
.,TRBV27,12,.,TRBJ1-1,CASSSVHGLAFF,TGTGCCAGCAGTTCCGTACACGGTCTGGCTTTCTTT
.,TRBV30,15,TRBD1,TRBJ1-4,CAWKNRDRGYEKLFF,TGTGCCTGGAAGAACCGGGACAGGGGTTATGAAAAACTGTTTTTT
.,TRBV3-1/TRBV3-2,15,TRBD1,TRBJ1-2,CASQGGFRTGDGYTF,TGTGCCAGCCAAGGTGGATTCAGGACAGGCGATGGCTACACCTTC
.,TRBV11-3,14,.,TRBJ2-1,CASSLGPAWNEQFF,TGTGCCAGCAGCTTAGGCCCGGCTTGGAATGAGCAGTTCTTC
.,TRBV5-6,14,.,TRBJ1-6,CASSLAAGNSPLHF,TGTGCCAGCAGCCTGGCGGCGGGGAATTCACCCCTCCACTTT
.,TRBV6-6,16,TRBD1,TRBJ2-6,CASNIQGEAGANVLTF,TGTGCCAGCAACATACAGGGGGAGGCTGGGGCCAACGTCCTGACTTTC
.,TRBV5-1,14,.,TRBJ1-1,CASSLSGGNTEAFF,TGCGCCAGCAGCTTGTCAGGAGGGAACACTGAAGCTTTCTTT
.,TRBV30,14,.,TRBJ1-6,CAWSITMGGSPLHF,TGTGCCTGGAGTATAACAATGGGAGGTTCACCCCTCCACTTT
.,TRBV11-2,17,TRBD1,TRBJ2-2,CASSLRSQGAYHGELFF,TGTGCCAGCAGCTTACGGTCGCAGGGGGCGTATCACGGGGAGCTGTTTTTT
.,TRBV18,18,TRBD1,TRBJ1-5,CASSLNKASQGMDQPQHF,TGTGCCAGCTCACTGAACAAGGCCTCACAGGGGATGGATCAGCCCCAGCATTTT
.,TRBV5-8,14,.,TRBJ2-4,CASSLGQGTDIQYF,TGTGCCAGCAGCTTGGGCCAGGGTACGGACATTCAGTACTTC
.,TRBV7-3,14,.,TRBJ2-1,CASSLMSRNNEQFF,TGTGCCAGCAGCTTAATGTCCCGAAACAATGAGCAGTTCTTC
.,TRBV11-2,15,TRBD2,TRBJ2-5,CASSSNLAGQETQYF,TGTGCCAGCAGCTCAAATCTAGCGGGTCAAGAGACCCAGTACTTC
.,TRBV6-1,15,.,TRBJ2-7,CASSERVQGRSEQYF,TGTGCCAGCAGTGAAAGGGTGCAAGGTCGAAGCGAGCAGTACTTC
.,TRBV6-5,11,.,TRBJ1-2,CASSSQGGYTF,TGTGCCAGCAGCTCCCAAGGCGGCTACACCTTC
few,TRBV3-1/TRBV3-2,15,.,TRBJ1-2,CASSQDRQAVYGYTF,TGTGCCAGCAGCCAAGATAGGCAGGCCGTCTATGGCTACACCTTC
.,TRBV19,18,TRBD1,TRBJ1-5,CASSTTPRDSYSNQPQHF,TGTGCCAGTAGCACGACACCCCGGGACAGTTATAGCAATCAGCCCCAGCATTTT
once,TRBV19,16,TRBD1,TRBJ1-1,CASSIDVTGLNTEAFF,TGTGCCAGTAGTATAGATGTGACAGGGCTGAACACTGAAGCTTTCTTT
few,TRBV4-3,20,TRBD2,TRBJ2-3,CASSQRLAGGSPVGTDTQYF,TGCGCCAGCAGCCAACGACTAGCGGGGGGGTCTCCGGTCGGCACAGATACGCAGTATTTT
.,TRBV6-1,12,.,TRBJ1-5,CASSDYLQPQHF,TGTGCCAGCAGTGATTACCTCCAGCCCCAGCATTTT
.,TRBV6-9,13,.,TRBJ1-4,CASTRVSRRKLFF,TGTGCCAGCACCCGAGTTTCCCGGAGGAAACTGTTTTTT
.,TRBV6-5,15,.,TRBJ1-1,CASRVISWGDTEAFF,TGTGCCAGCAGAGTCATTTCTTGGGGCGACACTGAAGCTTTCTTT
.,TRBV27,17,.,TRBJ1-1,CASNPTGLYASDTEAFF,TGTGCCAGCAATCCGACGGGACTATATGCATCAGACACTGAAGCTTTCTTT
.,TRBV19,15,TRBD1,TRBJ1-1,CASSIRTGQNTEAFF,TGTGCCAGTAGTATAAGGACAGGGCAGAACACTGAAGCTTTCTTT
.,TRBV27,14,.,TRBJ2-7,CASSPRWGRYEQYF,TGTGCCAGCAGCCCTAGGTGGGGTAGGTACGAGCAGTACTTC
.,TRBV5-1,15,.,TRBJ1-5,CASSLAGQGNQPQHF,TGCGCCAGCAGCTTGGCGGGGCAGGGCAATCAGCCCCAGCATTTT
.,TRBV6-1,17,TRBD1,TRBJ1-3,CASSGGTGFLSGNTIYF,TGTGCCAGCAGTGGGGGGACAGGGTTTCTTTCTGGAAACACCATATATTTT
.,TRBV10-1,13,.,TRBJ2-1,CASSESWGNEQFF,TGCGCCAGCAGTGAGTCGTGGGGAAATGAGCAGTTCTTC
.,TRBV7-8,14,.,TRBJ2-7,CASSLAGEAYEQYF,TGTGCCAGCAGCTTAGCGGGGGAGGCCTACGAGCAGTACTTC
few,TRBV7-2,13,.,TRBJ2-5,CASSFGVTETQYF,TGTGCCAGCAGCTTCGGGGTAACAGAGACCCAGTACTTC
.,TRBV2,11,.,TRBJ1-2,CASSPTVGYTF,TGTGCCAGCAGCCCGACAGTTGGCTACACCTTC
.,TRBV7-2,15,.,TRBJ1-4,CASSLGLGVGEKLFF,TGTGCCAGCAGCTTAGGTTTGGGGGTCGGGGAAAAACTGTTTTTT
.,TRBV5-1,14,.,TRBJ1-1,CASSLGESGAEAFF,TGCGCCAGCAGCTTGGGTGAGTCGGGCGCTGAAGCTTTCTTT